These 30 T cell receptor beta chains were all obtained from the same sample, sequenced in a study of blood T cell repertoires in COVID-19. Sequenced by immunoSEQ multiplex PCR; TCRdb stores in-frame clones only, minus some. The data hold 45,000 to 55,000 clones, with around 87% observed a single time. Material for sequencing was peripheral blood. These receptors originate from a man aged 50 or older with active COVID-19.

The chain employs TRBV25-1 and TRBJ1-2; 7 bases are shared with TRBD1. The CDR3 loop spans 14 amino acids. Germline CDR1 and CDR2: MGHDK and SYGVNS. J gave up 8 bases and V 4 bases, and 10 bases lay outside the gene matches. For the CDR3, the DNA is TGTGCCAGCAGTGGAACAGGGGCCGAGAGGGGCTACACCTTC. It codes for CASSGTGAERGYTF.

The V call is TRBV4-2, the J call TRBJ2-2; D is perhaps TRBD2 (5 bases). V gave up 1 base and J gave up 6 bases, with 15 bases separating them. From germline, CDR1 is LGHNA and CDR2 YNFKEQ. The CDR3 has 16 residues. CDR3 sequence (DNA): TGTGCCAGCAGCCAAGGTTCTAGCACTTCCCCCGGGGAGCTGTTTTTT. It is translated as CASSQGSSTSPGELFF.

The CDR3 nucleotides read TGTGCCAGCTCAGAGGGCCAGATGAACTATGGCTACACCTTC. It specifies CASSEGQMNYGYTF. The V gene is TRBV18, the J gene TRBJ1-2; D uncertain. The germline gives CDR1 KGHSH, CDR2 LQKENI. The CDR3 runs 14 residues. Deletions cut 5 bases from V and 2 bases from J, with 12 bases between.

The rearrangement links TRBV9 to TRBJ2-3; tentatively, D is TRBD1 (5 bases). Germline V gene lookup returns CDR1 SGDLS and CDR2 YYNGEE. CDR3 size: 14 residues. Trimming took off 0 bases at V and 0 bases at J, with 5 bases between the two ends. CDR3 bases: TGTGCCAGCAGCGTAGAGGGGAGCACAGATACGCAGTATTTT. Protein: CASSVEGSTDTQYF.

This clone was seen just once. DNA for the CDR3: TGTGCCAGCAGCTGGGGGGGGTCAAGGAGCTCACCCCTCCACTTT. Its translation is CASSWGGSRSSPLHF. This chain uses TRBV7-3 with TRBJ1-6, with D maybe TRBD1 (5 bases). V was cut by 4 bases and J by 10 bases, with 17 bases left in between. Germline V gives CDR1 SGHTA, CDR2 FQGTGA. The CDR3 is 15 amino acids.

V and J are TRBV28 and TRBJ1-4, with TRBD1 as a possible D gene (6 bases). Trimming took off 4 bases at V and 4 bases at J, with 16 bases between the two ends. The germline CDR1 and CDR2 sequences are MDHEN and SYDVKM. The CDR3 runs to 16 residues. CDR3 DNA: TGTGCCAGCAGTTCAGGGGCCGGGACAAGTAATGAAAAACTGTTTTTT. Its translation is CASSSGAGTSNEKLFF. The variable domain in full, completed from reference TRBV28 and TRBJ1-4, reads DVKVTQSSRYLVKRTGEKVFLECVQDMDHENMFWYRQDPGLGLRLIYFSYDVKMKEKGDIPEGYSVSREKKERFSLILESASTNQTSMYLCASSSGAGTSNEKLFFGSGTQLSVL.

In its sample, this clone was seen once. The chain joins TRBV19 to TRBJ2-2; 7 bases are shared with TRBD1. Losses at the gene ends were 2 bases for V and 5 bases for J; bases not matched to a gene: 2. Germline V gene data show CDR1 as LNHDA and CDR2 as SQIVND (reference sequence). The CDR3 is 14 residues long. CDR3 loop: CASSISRGTGELFF. The CDR3 region has the DNA TGTGCCAGTAGTATAAGCAGGGGGACCGGGGAGCTGTTTTTT.

This chain joins TRBV30 and TRBJ2-2, with 12 bases that match TRBD1. With V trimmed by 6 bases and J by 5 bases, 4 bases remained unmatched. This CDR3 spans 14 amino acids. Germline CDR1 and CDR2: GTSNPN and SVGIG (reference sequence). The CDR3 loop is CACWGQGATGELFF. Written as DNA, the CDR3 is TGTGCCTGCTGGGGACAGGGGGCAACCGGGGAGCTGTTTTTT.

The chain recombines TRBV24-1 with TRBJ1-1, with D perhaps TRBD1 (6 bases). The CDR3 is 13 residues long. Trimming removed 1 base at V and 8 bases at J, with 10 bases between. CDR1 and CDR2 (germline): KGHDR, SFDVKD. The CDR3 protein is CATSDLQGTEAFF. CDR3 in DNA: TGTGCCACCAGTGATTTACAGGGAACCGAAGCTTTCTTT.

The chain employs TRBV7-9 and TRBJ1-1; D uncertain. Germline V gives CDR1 SEHNR, CDR2 FQNEAQ (reference sequence). There are 15 residues in the CDR3. V was shortened by 3 bases and J by 1 base, with 12 bases between the two germline ends. The CDR3 here is CASSFSGNPNTEAFF. CDR3 coding DNA: TGTGCCAGCAGCTTTTCCGGGAACCCGAACACTGAAGCTTTCTTT.

This CDR3 reads CASSPETGRANYGYTF. In DNA form, the CDR3 reads TGCGCCAGCAGCCCGGAGACAGGACGGGCGAACTATGGCTACACCTTC. The chain combines TRBV5-1 with TRBJ1-2; possible D gene TRBD1, 6 bases. The CDR3 consists of 16 residues. CDR1 and CDR2 (germline): SGHRS, YFSETQ. V shed 4 bases and J shed 2 bases, with 18 bases lying between them.

The V call is TRBV5-6, the J call TRBJ2-3; 9 bases fit TRBD1. This CDR3 has 15 amino acids. The J segment lost 4 bases and the V segment lost 2 bases, leaving 5 bases of the junction unmatched. Per the germline V gene, CDR1 is SGHDT and CDR2 is YYEEEE. CDR3 sequence (DNA): TGTGCCAGCAGCTTAGGGACAGGGTTGGCAGATACGCAGTATTTT. It yields the protein CASSLGTGLADTQYF.

The V gene is TRBV12-3 or TRBV12-4, the J gene TRBJ1-5; D may be TRBD1 (6 bases). With 3 bases removed from V and 10 bases from J, the gap between germline ends came to 13 bases. The CDR3 is made up of 13 amino acids. The CDR3 here is CASSFSRGGPQHF. The CDR3 nucleotides read TGTGCCAGCAGTTTTTCCAGGGGTGGCCCCCAGCATTTT.

This chain links TRBV19 with TRBJ1-5, with D possibly matching TRBD1 (5 bases). Germline CDR1 reads LNHDA; CDR2 reads SQIVND (reference sequence). V dropped 2 bases and J dropped 1 base, with 6 bases sitting between them. CDR3 length: 14 amino acids. Written as DNA, the CDR3 is TGTGCCAGTAGTATACAGGGAAGCAATCAGCCCCAGCATTTT. Amino acid sequence: CASSIQGSNQPQHF.

The chain uses TRBV9 and TRBJ2-1; no firm D call. The length of the CDR3 is 13 residues. Germline CDR1 and CDR2: SGDLS and YYNGEE. V dropped 1 base and J dropped 5 bases, with 7 bases sitting between them. The CDR3 is CASSVLVNNEQFF. The CDR3 coding sequence is TGTGCCAGCAGCGTATTAGTGAACAATGAGCAGTTCTTC.

This chain links TRBV5-1 with TRBJ2-3, with 7 bases that match TRBD2. Germline values: CDR1 SGHRS, CDR2 YFSETQ. V dropped 3 bases and J dropped 0; count of bases not matched to a gene: 4. The CDR3 contains 15 residues. CDR3 protein: CASSWGGASTDTQYF. Here the CDR3 DNA reads TGCGCCAGCAGCTGGGGGGGTGCGAGCACAGATACGCAGTATTTT.

Only a few counts were recorded for this clone. The chain has TRBV7-3 and TRBJ1-1; maybe TRBD1 (6 bases). The CDR3 has 13 residues. The V end lost 1 base, the J end lost 6 bases, and 9 bases lay between the germline ends. Germline CDR1 and CDR2: SGHTA and FQGTGA. The CDR3 loop is CASSLNPGAEAFF. For the CDR3, the DNA is TGTGCCAGCAGCTTAAATCCAGGGGCTGAAGCTTTCTTT.

The chain couples TRBV7-2 to TRBJ2-6, with D possibly being TRBD2 (6 bases). The CDR3 runs 18 residues. Germline V gives CDR1 SGHTA, CDR2 FQGNSA. Trimming pared 1 base from V and 4 bases from J, leaving 17 bases between. CDR3 coding DNA: TGTGCCAGCAGCTTAGAATTCGCTAGCGCCTTGGGGGCCAACGTCCTGACTTTC. It codes for CASSLEFASALGANVLTF.

V gene TRBV7-2 combines with J gene TRBJ2-5; a possible D gene is TRBD2 (7 bases). CDR1 is SGHTA and CDR2 is FQGNSA in the germline V gene. The V end was cut by 3 bases, the J end by 1 base, with 9 bases between. The CDR3 runs to 14 residues. The DNA for the CDR3 is TGTGCCAGCAGCTTCGCGGGGGCCCAAGAGACCCAGTACTTC. Translating gives CASSFAGAQETQYF.

The chain has TRBV6-2 or TRBV6-3 and TRBJ2-2; D perhaps matches TRBD1 (6 bases). V shed 0 bases and J shed 3 bases, with 14 bases lying between them. CDR3 length: 17 amino acids. Germline V gene lookup returns CDR1 MNHEY and CDR2 SVGEGT. The CDR3 region has the DNA TGTGCCAGCAGTTACTCGATGGACAGTTCATACACCGGGGAGCTGTTTTTT. Translated, it gives CASSYSMDSSYTGELFF.

This clone has only a few counts. CDR3 bases: TGTGCCAGCAGTCCAGGGGGCACTGAAGCTTTCTTT. Its translation: CASSPGGTEAFF. This sequence joins TRBV6-6 and TRBJ1-1; 7 bases line up with TRBD1. The CDR3 spans 12 residues. V trimming: 5 bases; J trimming: 4 bases; junction bases outside the gene matches: 1. Germline loops: CDR1 MNHNY, CDR2 SVGAGI (reference sequence).

The gene calls are TRBV28 and TRBJ2-7, with 9 nucleotides matching TRBD1. There are 15 residues in the CDR3. The V segment lost 4 bases and the J segment 4 bases; nucleotides outside the gene matches: 8. Germline V lookup: CDR1 MDHEN, CDR2 SYDVKM. This CDR3 reads CASSYPGQGRYEQYF. The CDR3 DNA is TGTGCCAGCAGTTATCCGGGACAGGGAAGATACGAGCAGTACTTC.

This sequence joins TRBV3-1 (or the pseudogene TRBV3-2) and TRBJ2-1; 8 bases agree with TRBD2. J lost 6 bases, V lost 1 base, and 5 bases had no gene match. The CDR3 totals 15 residues. Per the germline V gene, CDR1 is LGHDT and CDR2 is YNNKEL (reference sequence). CDR3 sequence (DNA): TGTGCCAGCAGCCAAGCGGGAGGGCTCGGCAATGAGCAGTTCTTC. This sequence encodes CASSQAGGLGNEQFF.

The V call is TRBV19, the J call TRBJ1-2; maybe TRBD1 (6 bases). The CDR3 has 15 amino acids. Germline values: CDR1 LNHDA, CDR2 SQIVND (reference sequence). V lost 3 bases to trimming and J lost 4 bases, with 15 bases between them. CDR3 sequence (DNA): TGTGCCAGTAGTATCGCTACAGGGCTCGGCTATGGCTACACCTTC. It yields the protein CASSIATGLGYGYTF.

This clone was seen only a few times. The chain couples TRBV18 to TRBJ1-1, with 7 bases that match TRBD1. The CDR3 has 14 amino acids. The trim removed 8 bases at V and 3 bases at J, leaving 9 bases unmatched. Germline lookup yields CDR1 KGHSH and CDR2 LQKENI. CDR3 DNA sequence: TGTGCCAGCCGACAGGGTTCGAAGTACACTGAAGCTTTCTTT. It encodes CASRQGSKYTEAFF.

The chain joins TRBV7-9 to TRBJ2-5; TRBD1 might be the D (5 bases). The ends were cut back, 3 bases at V and 3 bases at J, with 14 bases in the middle. CDR3 length equals 15 residues. Looked up from germline, CDR1 is SEHNR and CDR2 is FQNEAQ (reference sequence). The CDR3 DNA follows: TGTGCCAGCAGCTTCAGGGCAGGATTAAAAGAGACCCAGTACTTC. The encoded protein is CASSFRAGLKETQYF.

The J gene is TRBJ2-6, the V gene TRBV6-2 or TRBV6-3; 8 bases map to TRBD2. The CDR3 contains 19 residues. Per germline, CDR1 MNHEY and CDR2 SVGEGT. V shed 0 bases and J 1 base; nucleotides not matched to a gene: 8. CDR3 DNA sequence: TGTGCCAGCAGTTACTCCGGGACTAGAATCATTTCTGGGGCCAACGTCCTGACTTTC. This sequence encodes CASSYSGTRIISGANVLTF.

The V and J genes are TRBV7-9 and TRBJ2-2; 9 nucleotides agree with TRBD1. CDR1 is SEHNR and CDR2 is FQNEAQ in the germline V gene (reference sequence). This CDR3 is built from 16 residues. J gave up 8 bases and V 4 bases, and 11 bases lay outside the gene matches. CDR3 sequence reads: CASSSSGTGNRGELFF. CDR3 in DNA: TGTGCCAGCAGCTCCTCCGGGACAGGGAACAGGGGGGAGCTGTTTTTT.

The DNA of the CDR3 is TGTGCCAGCAGCTTAGGGACAGGGACCTACAATGAGCAGTTCTTC. Translating gives CASSLGTGTYNEQFF. This rearrangement joins TRBV7-2 to TRBJ2-1, with 8 bases identical to TRBD1. The CDR3 totals 15 residues. Germline V gene data show CDR1 as SGHTA and CDR2 as FQGNSA. After removal of 1 base from V and 2 bases from J, the junction contained 1 base not matched to a gene. The entire variable domain, with the rest obtained from reference TRBV7-2 and TRBJ2-1, is as follows: GAGVSQSPSNKVTEKGKDVELRCDPISGHTALYWYRQSLGQGLEFLIYFQGNSAPDKSGLPSDRFSAERTGGSVSTLTIQRTQQEDSAVYLCASSLGTGTYNEQFFGPGTRLTVL.

The CDR3 sequence: CASSLSIGGSYEQYF. CDR3 in DNA: TGTGCCAGCAGTTTATCCATCGGGGGATCGTACGAGCAGTACTTC. The V call is TRBV27, the J call TRBJ2-7, with D tentatively TRBD2 (6 bases). Germline V gene sequence: CDR1 MNHEY, CDR2 SMNVEV (reference sequence). The V end lost 0 bases, the J end lost 4 bases, and 13 bases lay between the germline ends. The CDR3 has 15 residues.